This is a list of T cell receptor beta chains from one sample in a study of neurological immune-mediated disorders. TCRdb processed the 5' RACE reads anew with MiXCR; each CDR3 protein has one entry. The sample shows roughly 31,000 distinct CDR3 sequences, around 4.5% of them seen only once. Material: PBMCs. Receptor source: a man aged 18-30 years in good health. The CDR3 runs from the conserved cysteine through the conserved F or W. The D gene is left open where the match is weak. Only some rows state a clone size, as once, few, many or a class for expanded clones.

d_call: TRBD1
j_call: TRBJ2-5
clone_size: many
v_call: TRBV20-1
cdr3_nt: TGCAGTGCTCCTGGACAGGGCCAAGAGACCCAGTACTTC
cdr3_aa: CSAPGQGQETQYF

d_call: -
j_call: TRBJ1-1
clone_size: many
v_call: TRBV7-2
cdr3_nt: TGTGCCAGCAGCTTAGGCCCGATGCCTAACACTGAAGCTTTCTTT
cdr3_aa: CASSLGPMPNTEAFF

d_call: -
j_call: TRBJ2-1
clone_size: many
v_call: TRBV20-1
cdr3_nt: TGCAGTGCTAGAGATTTGGGCTCCTACAATGAGCAGTTCTTC
cdr3_aa: CSARDLGSYNEQFF

d_call: TRBD1
j_call: TRBJ1-4
clone_size: many
v_call: TRBV24-1
cdr3_nt: TGTGCCACCAGTGATTCGAGGGCGGACAGGTCCGAGGGAAAACTGTTTTTT
cdr3_aa: CATSDSRADRSEGKLFF

d_call: TRBD1
j_call: TRBJ1-4
clone_size: many
v_call: TRBV6-5
cdr3_nt: TGTGCCAGCAGTTCCGGGACAGCTGCAACTAATGAAAAACTGTTTTTT
cdr3_aa: CASSSGTAATNEKLFF

d_call: -
j_call: TRBJ2-3
clone_size: many
v_call: TRBV5-1
cdr3_nt: TGCGCCAGCAGCTTGACATCCGGCTTAGATACGCAGTATTTT
cdr3_aa: CASSLTSGLDTQYF

d_call: -
j_call: TRBJ1-5
clone_size: many
v_call: TRBV6-5
cdr3_nt: TGTGCCAGCAGTTACGACCCCCGAGGGCAGCCCCAGCATTTT
cdr3_aa: CASSYDPRGQPQHF

d_call: TRBD2
j_call: TRBJ2-5
clone_size: few
v_call: TRBV11-3
cdr3_nt: TGTGCCAGCAGCACTCAGGCGGGGGGGTTGGAGACCCAGTACTTC
cdr3_aa: CASSTQAGGLETQYF

d_call: -
j_call: TRBJ2-7
clone_size: many
v_call: TRBV20-1
cdr3_nt: TGCAGTGCTAGAAGTTTCGACAAGCAGTACTTC
cdr3_aa: CSARSFDKQYF

d_call: -
j_call: TRBJ2-2
clone_size: many
v_call: TRBV10-3
cdr3_nt: TGTGCCATCAGTGTTCAGGATTACACCGGGGAGCTGTTTTTT
cdr3_aa: CAISVQDYTGELFF

d_call: TRBD2
j_call: TRBJ2-1
clone_size: many
v_call: TRBV20-1
cdr3_nt: TGCAGTACCAAAAGTGAGGCGGGGGGTTACAATGAGCAGTTCTTC
cdr3_aa: CSTKSEAGGYNEQFF

d_call: -
j_call: TRBJ1-1
clone_size: many
v_call: TRBV7-2
cdr3_nt: TGTGCCAGCAGCTCAGCCCCTCGAGGATCAGGCACTGAAGCTTTCTTT
cdr3_aa: CASSSAPRGSGTEAFF

d_call: -
j_call: TRBJ1-1
clone_size: many
v_call: TRBV20-1
cdr3_nt: TGCAGTGCTAGCCCATCTGCGAACACTGAAGCTTTCTTT
cdr3_aa: CSASPSANTEAFF

d_call: -
j_call: TRBJ1-1
clone_size: many
v_call: TRBV5-1
cdr3_nt: TGCGCCACCTCCGCTTTGGGAGAGCCCTTGAACACTGAAGCTTTCTTT
cdr3_aa: CATSALGEPLNTEAFF

d_call: -
j_call: TRBJ1-4
clone_size: -
v_call: TRBV7-9
cdr3_nt: TGTGCCAGCAGCTTCCCAGACACCGAAAAACTGTTTTTT
cdr3_aa: CASSFPDTEKLFF

d_call: TRBD2
j_call: TRBJ2-2
clone_size: -
v_call: TRBV6-2/TRBV6-3
cdr3_nt: TGTGCCAGCAGCCCCCCCCGGACTAGCGGGAGCACCGGGGAGCTGTTTTTT
cdr3_aa: CASSPPRTSGSTGELFF

d_call: TRBD1
j_call: TRBJ2-2
clone_size: many
v_call: TRBV4-1
cdr3_nt: TGCGCCAGCAGCCAAGACCAAGGGACAGGGTACACCGGGGAGCTGTTTTTT
cdr3_aa: CASSQDQGTGYTGELFF

d_call: -
j_call: TRBJ1-5
clone_size: many
v_call: TRBV6-2/TRBV6-3
cdr3_nt: TGTGCCAGCAGTTGGGGGTCGGAGAACCAGCCCCAGCATTTT
cdr3_aa: CASSWGSENQPQHF

d_call: -
j_call: TRBJ1-4
clone_size: many
v_call: TRBV29-1
cdr3_nt: TGCAGCGTTGACGATCGTGAAAAACTGTTTTTT
cdr3_aa: CSVDDREKLFF

d_call: -
j_call: TRBJ1-1
clone_size: medium-sized
v_call: TRBV29-1
cdr3_nt: TGCAGCGTTACCCCCCGATCCACTGAAGCTTTCTTT
cdr3_aa: CSVTPRSTEAFF

d_call: -
j_call: TRBJ2-3
clone_size: many
v_call: TRBV20-1
cdr3_nt: TGCAGTGCTAGAGAATTGACCACCCCGAATACGCAGTATTTT
cdr3_aa: CSARELTTPNTQYF

d_call: -
j_call: TRBJ2-7
clone_size: many
v_call: TRBV5-1
cdr3_nt: TGCGCCAGCAGCCCAGCCGGGACAATCTCCTACGAGCAGTACTTC
cdr3_aa: CASSPAGTISYEQYF

d_call: TRBD1
j_call: TRBJ2-1
clone_size: many
v_call: TRBV5-1
cdr3_nt: TGCGCCAGCAGCTTGGACCCGGGACAGGGTCACAATGAGCAGTTCTTC
cdr3_aa: CASSLDPGQGHNEQFF